One and the same sample provided the 2 T cell receptor beta chains below, sequenced in a study of T cell responses to AZD1222 COVID-19 vaccine. Generated by immunoSEQ multiplex PCR, the TCRdb table keeps only in-frame clones and is missing some. The top ten hold approximately 5.2% of the sample, which has approximately 88,000 clones, less than 90% seen once. Sequencing used peripheral blood, obtained 28 days after the second AZD1222 dose. All receptors come from an adult who received the AZD1222 COVID-19 vaccine.

The genes are TRBV5-1 and TRBJ1-1; perhaps TRBD1 as D (6 bases). This CDR3 has 15 residues. Per the germline V gene, CDR1 is SGHRS and CDR2 is YFSETQ. V lost 4 bases and J 4 bases, leaving 17 bases between the germline ends. The CDR3 region is CASSQGGGAVTEAFF. The DNA for the CDR3 is TGCGCCAGCAGCCAAGGGGGTGGGGCTGTCACTGAAGCTTTCTTT.

J is TRBJ2-2 and V is TRBV5-1; tentatively, D is TRBD2 (5 bases). V shed 0 bases and J shed 7 bases, with 13 bases lying between them. This CDR3 has 15 amino acids. Per the germline V gene, CDR1 is SGHRS and CDR2 is YFSETQ. The CDR3 sequence is CASSLAASSDGELFF. The CDR3 coding sequence is TGCGCCAGCAGCTTGGCGGCTAGTAGCGACGGGGAGCTGTTTTTT.